One and the same sample provided the 29 T cell receptor beta chains below, sequenced in a study of shared clonotypes between healthy human individuals. Generated by immunoSEQ multiplex PCR, the TCRdb table keeps only in-frame clones and is missing some. The data contain around 2.5 million clones, roughly 93% of them singletons. Sequenced sample: naive CD4+ T cells from PBMCs. Indicated subset: CD45RA+ positively selected. The origin of the receptors is a man younger than 35 in good health. Some clones in this sample may be carry-over from other donors' samples.

This clone was observed once. The genes are TRBV19 and TRBJ2-7; 7 positions match TRBD1. The CDR3 covers 14 residues. Germline loops: CDR1 LNHDA, CDR2 SQIVND (reference sequence). Losses at the gene ends were 6 bases for V and 7 bases for J; bases not matched to a gene: 12. The CDR3: CASSTGTATGEQYF. CDR3 sequence (DNA): TGTGCCAGTAGCACCGGGACAGCTACGGGGGAGCAGTACTTC.

The chain is built from TRBV5-1 and TRBJ1-2, with TRBD1 identical over 10 bases. V lost 4 bases to trimming and J lost 6 bases; unmatched junction nucleotides: 3. This CDR3 region has 13 residues. Germline V CDR1 and CDR2: SGHRS, YFSETQ. The CDR3 loop reads CASSAGTGDGYTF. Here the CDR3 DNA reads TGCGCCAGCAGCGCTGGGACAGGGGATGGCTACACCTTC.

V gene TRBV29-1 combines with J gene TRBJ2-5; D not resolved. The CDR3 runs 12 residues. From germline, CDR1 is SQVTM and CDR2 ANQGSEA. V lost 6 bases to trimming and J lost 2 bases, with 10 bases between them. The CDR3 DNA reads TGCAGCGTCCAATTACAACAAGAGACCCAGTACTTC. Its protein product is CSVQLQQETQYF.

CDR3 amino acids: CASSRAGSDTDTQYF. For the CDR3, the DNA is TGTGCCAGCTCAAGAGCGGGATCGGACACAGATACGCAGTATTTT. This chain connects TRBV18 to TRBJ2-3; 7 bases match TRBD2. CDR1 KGHSH and CDR2 LQKENI come from the germline V gene. The CDR3 loop spans 15 amino acids. V shed 5 bases, J shed 2 bases, and the junction held 7 bases outside the gene matches.

The chain is built from TRBV7-2 and TRBJ1-2; D call uncertain. The CDR3 is made up of 14 amino acids. Trimming cost V 4 bases and J 4 bases, with 13 bases left between them. Germline V lookup: CDR1 SGHTA, CDR2 FQGNSA. CDR3 sequence reads: CASSSAGYPYGYTF. The CDR3 nucleotides read TGTGCCAGCAGCTCAGCGGGTTATCCCTATGGCTACACCTTC.

The rearrangement joins TRBV30 to TRBJ2-3; the match to TRBD2 covers 8 bases. The junction had 7 bases not matched to a gene; V was cut back by 0 bases and J by 5 bases. Per the germline V gene, CDR1 is GTSNPN and CDR2 is SVGIG (reference sequence). This CDR3 comprises 15 residues. The CDR3 loop reads CAWSVRGVPRDTQYF. In nucleotides, the CDR3 is TGTGCCTGGAGTGTGCGGGGGGTTCCTCGAGATACGCAGTATTTT. Drawing the rest from reference TRBV30 and TRBJ2-3, the complete variable domain is SQTIHQWPATLVQPVGSPLSLECTVEGTSNPNLYWYRQAAGRGLQLLFYSVGIGQISSEVPQNLSASRPQDRQFILSSKKLLLSDSGFYLCAWSVRGVPRDTQYFGPGTRLTVL.

This chain connects TRBV5-1 to TRBJ2-3, with 9 bases identical to TRBD2. The germline CDR1 and CDR2 sequences are SGHRS and YFSETQ. This CDR3 is built from 18 residues. The V gene end was trimmed by 4 bases and the J gene end by 5 bases; junction bases not matched to a gene: 17. The CDR3 coding sequence is TGCGCCAGCAGCCACCAGGGGATTTTAGCGGGAGTGGGAGATACGCAGTATTTT. As protein: CASSHQGILAGVGDTQYF. Full variable domain (missing parts from reference TRBV5-1 and TRBJ2-3): KAGVTQTPRYLIKTRGQQVTLSCSPISGHRSVSWYQQTPGQGLQFLFEYFSETQRNKGNFPGRFSGRQFSNSRSEMNVSTLELGDSALYLCASSHQGILAGVGDTQYFGPGTRLTVL.

The chain recombines TRBV14 with TRBJ1-1; D unclear. This CDR3 is 14 amino acids long. The germline CDR1 and CDR2 sequences are SGHDN and FVKESK. The V end was cut by 3 bases, the J end by 0 bases, with 8 bases between. This CDR3 is CASSHLGLNTEAFF. In nucleotides, the CDR3 is TGTGCCAGCAGCCACCTAGGGTTGAACACTGAAGCTTTCTTT.

This clone occurred once. The chain carries TRBV19 and TRBJ1-5; 9 bases are shared with TRBD1. V shed 4 bases, J shed 6 bases, and the junction held 4 bases outside the gene matches. This CDR3 spans 14 amino acids. Germline V gene lookup returns CDR1 LNHDA and CDR2 SQIVND (reference sequence). The CDR3 here is CASSTDRGTQPQHF. CDR3 nucleotides: TGTGCCAGTAGTACTGACAGGGGGACTCAGCCCCAGCATTTT. The whole variable domain, remainder taken from reference TRBV19 and TRBJ1-5, is DGGITQSPKYLFRKEGQNVTLSCEQNLNHDAMYWYRQDPGQGLRLIYYSQIVNDFQKGDIAEGYSVSREKKESFPLTVTSAQKNPTAFYLCASSTDRGTQPQHFGDGTRLSIL.

The J gene is TRBJ2-7, the V gene TRBV28, with 9 positions matching TRBD1. The V and J ends lost 6 bases and 6 bases, in that order; junction bases with no gene match: 9. Germline CDR1 reads MDHEN; CDR2 reads SYDVKM. The CDR3 contains 14 residues. The CDR3 protein is CASSSGGQGSEQYF. CDR3 nucleotides: TGTGCCAGCAGCTCGGGGGGACAGGGATCCGAGCAGTACTTC.

This clone was seen just once. The chain recombines TRBV10-1 with TRBJ2-7; 11 positions match TRBD2. Per the germline V gene, CDR1 is WNHNN and CDR2 is SYGVQD (reference sequence). CDR3 length: 16 residues. V dropped 2 bases and J dropped 6; count of bases not matched to a gene: 9. The CDR3 DNA follows: TGCGCCAGCAGTGAGCGGAAACTAGCGGGAGTTCGCGAGCAGTACTTC. This codes for CASSERKLAGVREQYF.

This rearrangement joins TRBV9 to TRBJ2-6; 10 positions match TRBD1. The trim removed 3 bases at V and 0 bases at J, leaving 9 bases unmatched. This CDR3 region has 19 residues. Germline V gene lookup returns CDR1 SGDLS and CDR2 YYNGEE. The CDR3 here is CASSGSGTGVPSGANVLTF. The DNA for the CDR3 is TGTGCCAGCAGCGGATCCGGGACAGGGGTTCCCTCTGGGGCCAACGTCCTGACTTTC.

The gene calls are TRBV9 and TRBJ2-3; 7 bases fit TRBD1. This CDR3 has 14 amino acids. The ends lost 3 bases at V and 5 bases at J; junction bases unmatched: 6. CDR1 is SGDLS, CDR2 YYNGEE, per germline. In nucleotides, the CDR3 is TGTGCCAGCAGCGCGGACAGGCCGGGAGATACGCAGTATTTT. It codes for CASSADRPGDTQYF.

The chain is built from TRBV19 and TRBJ1-5; D may be TRBD1 (5 bases). The V gene lost 3 bases and the J gene lost 7 bases, with 13 bases spanning the gap. Looked up from germline, CDR1 is LNHDA and CDR2 is SQIVND (reference sequence). CDR3 size: 14 residues. The CDR3 DNA is TGTGCCAGTAGTATTCTCCGTGGGGGGCAGCCCCAGCATTTT. Its protein product is CASSILRGGQPQHF. Together with reference TRBV19 and TRBJ1-5, the CDR3 gives the full variable domain: DGGITQSPKYLFRKEGQNVTLSCEQNLNHDAMYWYRQDPGQGLRLIYYSQIVNDFQKGDIAEGYSVSREKKESFPLTVTSAQKNPTAFYLCASSILRGGQPQHFGDGTRLSIL.

V usage is TRBV19 and J usage is TRBJ1-2; D gene unclear. This CDR3 is built from 14 residues. CDR1 is LNHDA and CDR2 is SQIVND in the germline V gene (reference sequence). The ends were cut back, 5 bases at V and 0 bases at J, with 10 bases in the middle. CDR3 residues: CASSVAQANYGYTF. The CDR3 DNA reads TGTGCCAGTAGTGTCGCTCAAGCTAACTATGGCTACACCTTC.

V usage is TRBV28 and J usage is TRBJ1-1; TRBD1 might be the D (5 bases). CDR3 length: 15 residues. V shed 1 base and J shed 1 base, with 10 bases lying between them. CDR1 MDHEN and CDR2 SYDVKM come from the germline V gene. CDR3 sequence reads: CASSLLSRANTEAFF. CDR3 nucleotides: TGTGCCAGCAGTTTATTGTCCAGGGCGAACACTGAAGCTTTCTTT. Full variable domain (rest looked up from reference TRBV28 and TRBJ1-1): DVKVTQSSRYLVKRTGEKVFLECVQDMDHENMFWYRQDPGLGLRLIYFSYDVKMKEKGDIPEGYSVSREKKERFSLILESASTNQTSMYLCASSLLSRANTEAFFGQGTRLTVV.

This clone was seen a single time. The chain has TRBV11-1 and TRBJ2-2; TRBD2 matches 14 bases. This CDR3 comprises 17 residues. Germline V gene sequence: CDR1 SGHAT, CDR2 FQDESV (reference sequence). Germline trimming cut 5 bases from V and 5 bases from J; bases unmatched to any gene: 7. CDR3 DNA: TGTGCCAGCAGCCCCGGACTAGCGGGAGGTTGGACCGGGGAGCTGTTTTTT. Amino acids: CASSPGLAGGWTGELFF.

V usage is TRBV6-1 and J usage is TRBJ1-1; 7 bases match TRBD1. CDR1 is MNHNS and CDR2 is SASEGT in the germline V gene. There are 16 residues in the CDR3. J lost 7 bases, V lost 3 bases, and 14 bases had no gene match. In DNA, the CDR3 is TGTGCCAGCAGTGAGAGGACAGGCCGGGCATACGGTGAAGCTTTCTTT. It codes for CASSERTGRAYGEAFF.

The genes are TRBV6-6 and TRBJ1-2; 9 nucleotides match TRBD1. The CDR3 loop spans 15 amino acids. Trimming cost V 7 bases and J 7 bases; bases outside gene matches: 13. CDR1 and CDR2 (germline): MNHNY, SVGAGI (reference sequence). The CDR3 here is CASTEQGAFRSGYTF. CDR3 coding DNA: TGTGCCAGCACAGAACAGGGGGCGTTTCGTTCTGGCTACACCTTC.

The chain is built from TRBV7-3 and TRBJ1-1, with a possible D match to TRBD1 (5 bases). Germline lookup yields CDR1 SGHTA and CDR2 FQGTGA. Trimming stripped 1 base from V and 5 bases from J, with 8 bases between. The length of the CDR3 is 13 residues. The CDR3 region is CASSLMGETEAFF. CDR3 DNA sequence: TGTGCCAGCAGCTTAATGGGGGAAACTGAAGCTTTCTTT.

Concerning this clone itself: Distinct nucleotide sequences in the sample also encode this CDR3. This sequence joins TRBV6-5 and TRBJ2-7; 11 bases fit TRBD1. Germline lookup yields CDR1 MNHEY and CDR2 SVGAGI. The V gene end was trimmed by 10 bases and the J gene end by 4 bases; junction bases not matched to a gene: 3. The CDR3 contains 12 residues. CDR3 residues: CATGTGGYEQYF. The CDR3 DNA reads TGTGCCACCGGGACAGGGGGATACGAGCAGTACTTC.

There are a few counts of this clone. This chain connects TRBV7-8 to TRBJ1-5, with no clear D. Per germline, CDR1 SGHVS and CDR2 FQNEAQ. CDR3 length equals 14 residues. Between the trimmed V and J ends, which lost 4 bases and 0 bases, there was a span of 7 bases. As DNA, the CDR3 is TGTGCCAGCAGCTCCTCTCTTAGCAATCAGCCCCAGCATTTT. It specifies CASSSSLSNQPQHF.

V and J are TRBV28 and TRBJ2-2; 9 bases fit TRBD1. J gave up 8 bases and V 6 bases, and 7 bases lay outside the gene matches. This CDR3 comprises 14 residues. Germline V gene data show CDR1 as MDHEN and CDR2 as SYDVKM. The CDR3 loop reads CASRLQGAAGELFF. The CDR3 region has the DNA TGTGCCAGCAGGCTACAGGGGGCTGCAGGGGAGCTGTTTTTT. Supplemented by reference TRBV28 and TRBJ2-2, the full variable domain reads DVKVTQSSRYLVKRTGEKVFLECVQDMDHENMFWYRQDPGLGLRLIYFSYDVKMKEKGDIPEGYSVSREKKERFSLILESASTNQTSMYLCASRLQGAAGELFFGEGSRLTVL.

The gene calls are TRBV12-1 and TRBJ1-4. TRBV12-1 is a recognized pseudogene. CDR3 size: 10 residues. CDR3 residues: CASSLGKLFF. The DNA of the CDR3 is TGTGCCAGCAGCTTAGGAAAACTGTTTTTT.

In its sample, this clone was seen a few times. The rearrangement links TRBV25-1 to TRBJ1-1; a weak D match, TRBD1 (6 bases). The CDR3 contains 10 residues. V lost 3 bases and J lost 14, with 10 bases in between. CDR1 is MGHDK and CDR2 is SYGVNS in the germline V gene. The CDR3 region has the DNA TGTGCCAGCAGTGATGCCAGGGGATTCTTT. Its protein is CASSDARGFF.

This clone appeared once. Other DNA variants within this sample encode the same CDR3. The rearrangement joins TRBV7-8 to TRBJ2-3; no clear D gene. The germline CDR1 and CDR2 sequences are SGHVS and FQNEAQ. V gave up 0 bases and J gave up 3 bases, with 4 bases separating them. This CDR3 spans 13 amino acids. The CDR3 DNA reads TGTGCCAGCAGCTTAGCTCCGACAGATACGCAGTATTTT. It is translated as CASSLAPTDTQYF.

The chain uses TRBV5-1 and TRBJ2-2, with 11 bases lining up with TRBD2. The CDR3 is made up of 15 amino acids. Germline V gene data show CDR1 as SGHRS and CDR2 as YFSETQ. With V trimmed by 5 bases and J by 3 bases, 3 bases remained unmatched. The CDR3, as DNA: TGCGCCAGCAGGCAACTAGCGGGAGACACCGGGGAGCTGTTTTTT. It is translated as CASRQLAGDTGELFF.

Worth noting for this clone: This sample includes further DNA sequences coding for the same CDR3. The genes are TRBV18 and TRBJ2-7; the D is unclear. The CDR3 runs 13 residues. Trimming left V 0 bases short and J 6 bases short, with 9 bases between. CDR1 is KGHSH and CDR2 is LQKENI in the germline V gene. In nucleotides, the CDR3 is TGTGCCAGCTCACCACCTGGTAGAGGCGAGCAGTACTTC. Its protein product is CASSPPGRGEQYF.

This clone showed up just a few times. CDR3: CASSLIETQRAQPQHF. CDR3 DNA sequence: TGTGCCAGCAGTTTGATCGAGACCCAAAGGGCCCAGCCCCAGCATTTT. The chain uses TRBV28 and TRBJ1-5; D not certain. The V and J ends lost 3 bases and 7 bases respectively, with 19 bases between them. The CDR3 covers 16 residues. Germline V lookup: CDR1 MDHEN, CDR2 SYDVKM.